These 18 T cell receptor beta chains originate from one sample sequenced in a study of CD8 T cells in Susac syndrome (dated by TCRdb to between 2018 and 2021). The library was produced with the immunoSEQ multiplex PCR assay. RNA was extracted using the RNeasy kit, and roughly 0.5 to 1 ug of the RNA was reverse transcribed with random hexamers. In TCRdb, the public reads were trimmed at Q25 with fastp and aligned with MiXCR, with productive beta chains retained. One record per CDR3 amino acid sequence lists the most common genes and DNA. The sample table lists 250,000 to 350,000 distinct CDR3 sequences, 92% of them with a count of one. The biggest ten clones account for roughly 0.059% of the sample. Sequencing input: CD4+ T cells from PBMCs. The origin of the receptors is a human donor with multiple sclerosis.

This chain uses TRBV7-9 with TRBJ2-5, with TRBD1 matching over 11 bases. Per germline, CDR1 SEHNR and CDR2 FQNEAQ (reference sequence). Trimming removed 6 bases from V and 3 bases from J; junction bases left unmatched: 6. This CDR3 has 15 amino acids. In DNA form, the CDR3 reads TGTGCCAGCAGAGAACCGGGACAGGGGGAAGAGACCCAGTACTTC. Encoded protein: CASREPGQGEETQYF.

This clonotype showed up just once. The chain joins TRBV6-1 to TRBJ1-2; 7 bases map to TRBD1. The ends lost 8 bases at V and 12 bases at J; junction bases unmatched: 15. CDR1 is MNHNS, CDR2 SASEGT, per germline. This CDR3 has 13 amino acids. The CDR3 region has the DNA TGTGCCAGCGCGGTCGGGACAGACGTAGCGGACACCTTC. It codes for CASAVGTDVADTF.

The gene calls are TRBV6-6 and TRBJ2-7, with D unclear. Germline-derived CDR1 and CDR2 are MNHNY and SVGAGI (reference sequence). CDR3 size: 14 residues. V lost 5 bases and J 2 bases, leaving 13 bases between the germline ends. In nucleotides, the CDR3 is TGTGCCAGCAGTCTCAGTTTTTTCCCCTACGAGCAGTACTTC. It specifies CASSLSFFPYEQYF.

The chain employs TRBV20-1 and TRBJ1-2, with TRBD1 as a possible D gene (5 bases). The V end was cut by 6 bases, the J end by 4 bases, with 15 bases between. This CDR3 has 13 amino acids. The germline CDR1 and CDR2 sequences are DFQATT and SNEGSKA (reference sequence). CDR3 in DNA: TGCAGTGCCTGGGGCAGCCGCAGCTATGGCTACACCTTC. Its protein is CSAWGSRSYGYTF.

This clonotype was seen only once. This sequence joins TRBV7-2 and TRBJ1-2, with 8 bases matching TRBD1. Germline values: CDR1 SGHTA, CDR2 FQGNSA. The CDR3 totals 15 residues. The trim removed 5 bases at V and 4 bases at J, leaving 9 bases unmatched. The CDR3 spells CASSGRTGSTYGYTF. The CDR3 DNA sequence: TGTGCCAGCAGCGGACGGACAGGGTCTACCTATGGCTACACCTTC. Together with reference TRBV7-2 and TRBJ1-2, the CDR3 gives the full variable domain: GAGVSQSPSNKVTEKGKDVELRCDPISGHTALYWYRQSLGQGLEFLIYFQGNSAPDKSGLPSDRFSAERTGGSVSTLTIQRTQQEDSAVYLCASSGRTGSTYGYTFGSGTRLTVV.

V usage is TRBV3-1 and J usage is TRBJ2-3, with D uncertain. Germline V CDR1 and CDR2: LGHDT, YNNKEL (reference sequence). The CDR3 spans 12 residues. V lost 4 bases to trimming and J lost 5 bases, with 7 bases between them. The DNA of the CDR3 is TGTGCCAGCAGCCCTCCGGGAGATACGCAGTATTTT. Translated, it gives CASSPPGDTQYF.

The CDR3, as DNA: TGTGCCAGCAGCCGCTCAGAGATCTACGAGCAGTACTTC. The encoded protein is CASSRSEIYEQYF. The rearrangement uses TRBV11-3 and TRBJ2-7; D is uncertain. CDR3 length: 13 residues. V lost 5 bases and J 3 bases, leaving 11 bases between the germline ends. Germline assignment: CDR1 SGHNT and CDR2 YENEEA.

The table lists this clonotype with a count of one. The genes are TRBV20-1 and TRBJ1-5; D unresolved. The CDR3 has 13 residues. Germline V gene data show CDR1 as DFQATT and CDR2 as SNEGSKA (reference sequence). Trimming removed 2 bases from V and 5 bases from J, with 10 bases in between. The CDR3 sequence is CSARLGFDQPQHF. The CDR3 nucleotides read TGCAGTGCTAGATTGGGGTTCGATCAGCCCCAGCATTTT.

The chain has TRBV29-1 and TRBJ2-5, with D hard to call. V gave up 7 bases and J gave up 1 base, with 10 bases separating them. The CDR3 is 12 amino acids. From germline, CDR1 is SQVTM and CDR2 ANQGSEA. Here the CDR3 DNA reads TGCAGCGCGGGCGGTATCCAAGAGACCCAGTACTTC. Encoded protein: CSAGGIQETQYF.

The rearrangement joins TRBV5-1 to TRBJ2-1; TRBD2 is a possible D gene (5 bases). Between the trimmed V and J ends, which lost 0 bases and 0 bases, there was a span of 7 bases. Looked up from germline, CDR1 is SGHRS and CDR2 is YFSETQ. The CDR3 runs to 15 residues. The CDR3 DNA is TGCGCCAGCAGCTTGGGACGGGACTCCTACAATGAGCAGTTCTTC. The encoded protein is CASSLGRDSYNEQFF.

The chain carries TRBV7-2 and TRBJ1-5, with D possibly matching TRBD1 (6 bases). Germline V gene lookup returns CDR1 SGHTA and CDR2 FQGNSA. The CDR3 length is 14 residues. V was cut by 2 bases and J by 5 bases, with 10 bases left in between. CDR3 coding DNA: TGTGCCAGCAGCTTATCGGGGGGCCATCAGCCCCAGCATTTT. Its translation is CASSLSGGHQPQHF.

The chain has TRBV29-1 and TRBJ1-2, with D hard to call. Germline V gene data show CDR1 as SQVTM and CDR2 as ANQGSEA. Trimming took off 0 bases at V and 5 bases at J, with 16 bases between the two ends. The length of the CDR3 is 15 residues. The CDR3: CSVEDWSGAGYGYTF. CDR3 nucleotides: TGCAGCGTTGAAGATTGGTCTGGAGCAGGTTATGGCTACACCTTC.

The chain uses TRBV18 and TRBJ1-5; maybe TRBD1 (6 bases). Trimming stripped 5 bases from V and 6 bases from J, with 20 bases between. CDR1 is KGHSH and CDR2 is LQKENI in the germline V gene. This CDR3 has 16 amino acids. The CDR3 coding sequence is TGTGCCAGCTCAGTCGGACAGCGTCTTCTGGGTCAGCCCCAGCATTTT. Amino acid sequence: CASSVGQRLLGQPQHF.

V is TRBV20-1 and J is TRBJ2-7, with 10 positions matching TRBD1. CDR1 and CDR2 (germline): DFQATT, SNEGSKA (reference sequence). This CDR3 has 16 residues. Trimming cost V 6 bases and J 3 bases; bases outside gene matches: 14. The CDR3 bases are TGCAGTGCCACCGGGACAGGGGCGGACGCGATCTACGAGCAGTACTTC. It is translated as CSATGTGADAIYEQYF.

This rearrangement joins TRBV7-9 to TRBJ2-5; 9 positions match TRBD2. Germline CDR1 is SEHNR and CDR2 is FQNEAQ (reference sequence). Trimming cost V 5 bases and J 1 base; bases outside gene matches: 5. This CDR3 has 15 amino acids. CDR3 sequence reads: CASSKLAGAQETQYF. CDR3 DNA: TGTGCCAGCAGCAAATTAGCGGGGGCCCAAGAGACCCAGTACTTC.

The genes are TRBV7-9 and TRBJ1-2; D is uncertain. Germline CDR1 and CDR2: SEHNR and FQNEAQ (reference sequence). This CDR3 region has 12 residues. Trimming removed 5 bases at V and 8 bases at J, with 12 bases between. CDR3 residues: CASSHGPPGYTF. The CDR3 nucleotides are TGTGCCAGCAGCCACGGGCCTCCCGGCTACACCTTC.

V and J are TRBV24-1 and TRBJ1-5; D unresolved. Looked up from germline, CDR1 is KGHDR and CDR2 is SFDVKD. Trimming took off 4 bases at V and 0 bases at J, with 3 bases between the two ends. The CDR3 sequence is 13 residues long. CDR3 bases: TGTGCCACCAGTGACTATAGCAATCAGCCCCAGCATTTT. Encoded protein: CATSDYSNQPQHF.

This clonotype turned up a few times. The chain joins TRBV7-2 to TRBJ2-5; D may correspond to TRBD1 or TRBD2 (5 bases each). Germline V CDR1 and CDR2: SGHTA, FQGNSA. The CDR3 is 14 amino acids. Trimming removed 1 base at V and 1 base at J, with 7 bases between. The CDR3 DNA reads as TGTGCCAGCAGCTTAGGGGGACGCCAAGAGACCCAGTACTTC. Protein sequence: CASSLGGRQETQYF.